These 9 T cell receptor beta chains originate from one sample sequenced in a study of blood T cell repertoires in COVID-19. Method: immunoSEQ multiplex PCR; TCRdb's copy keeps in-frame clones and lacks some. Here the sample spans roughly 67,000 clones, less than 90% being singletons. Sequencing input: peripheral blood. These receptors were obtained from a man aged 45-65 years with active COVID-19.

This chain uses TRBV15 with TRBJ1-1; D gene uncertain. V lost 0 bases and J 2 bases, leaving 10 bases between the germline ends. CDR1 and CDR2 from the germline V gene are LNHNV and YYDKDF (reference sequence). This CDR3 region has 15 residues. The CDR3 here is CATSRDGSFNTEAFF. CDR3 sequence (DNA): TGTGCCACCAGCAGAGATGGGAGCTTTAACACTGAAGCTTTCTTT.

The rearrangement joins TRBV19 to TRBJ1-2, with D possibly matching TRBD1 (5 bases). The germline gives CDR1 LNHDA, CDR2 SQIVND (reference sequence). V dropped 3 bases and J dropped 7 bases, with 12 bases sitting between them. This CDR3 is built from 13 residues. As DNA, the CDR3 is TGTGCCAGTAGTATGGGGGGGTTTGGTGGCTACACCTTC. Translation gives CASSMGGFGGYTF.

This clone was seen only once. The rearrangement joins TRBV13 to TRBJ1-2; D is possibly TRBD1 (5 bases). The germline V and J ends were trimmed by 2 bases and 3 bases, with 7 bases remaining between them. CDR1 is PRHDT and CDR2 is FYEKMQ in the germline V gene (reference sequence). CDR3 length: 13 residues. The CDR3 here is CASSLQGYYGYTF. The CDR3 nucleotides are TGTGCCAGCAGCTTACAGGGATACTATGGCTACACCTTC.

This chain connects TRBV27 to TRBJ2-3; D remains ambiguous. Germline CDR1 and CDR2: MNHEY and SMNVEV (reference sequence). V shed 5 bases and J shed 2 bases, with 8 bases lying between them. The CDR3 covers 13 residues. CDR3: CASSPYSTDTQYF. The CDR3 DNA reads TGTGCCAGCAGTCCATACTCCACAGATACGCAGTATTTT.

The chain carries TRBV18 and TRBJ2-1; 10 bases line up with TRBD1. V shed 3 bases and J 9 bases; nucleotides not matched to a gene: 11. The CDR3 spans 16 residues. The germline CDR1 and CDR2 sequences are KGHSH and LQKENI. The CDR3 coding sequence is TGTGCCAGCTCACCCAGCCTCGGGACAGGGGTGAGTGAGCAGTTCTTC. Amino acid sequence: CASSPSLGTGVSEQFF.

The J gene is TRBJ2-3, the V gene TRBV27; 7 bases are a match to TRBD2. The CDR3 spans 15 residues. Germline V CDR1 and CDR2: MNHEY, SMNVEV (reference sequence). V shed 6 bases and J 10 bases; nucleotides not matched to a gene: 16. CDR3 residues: CASRRALATIGAQYF. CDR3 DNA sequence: TGTGCCAGCAGGAGGGCACTAGCGACAATTGGAGCGCAGTATTTT.

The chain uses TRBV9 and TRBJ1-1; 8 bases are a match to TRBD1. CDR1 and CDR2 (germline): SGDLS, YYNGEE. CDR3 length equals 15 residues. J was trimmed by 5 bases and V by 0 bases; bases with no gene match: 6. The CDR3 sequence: CASSVAGRGRTEAFF. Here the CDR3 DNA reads TGTGCCAGCAGCGTAGCGGGCAGGGGGCGAACTGAAGCTTTCTTT.

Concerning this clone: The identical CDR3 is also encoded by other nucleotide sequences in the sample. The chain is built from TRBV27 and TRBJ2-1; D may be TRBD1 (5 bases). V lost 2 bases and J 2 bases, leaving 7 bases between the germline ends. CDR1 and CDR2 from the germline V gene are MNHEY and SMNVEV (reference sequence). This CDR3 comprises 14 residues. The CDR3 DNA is TGTGCCAGCAGTTTAAGGGGTCCCTACAATGAGCAGTTCTTC. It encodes CASSLRGPYNEQFF.

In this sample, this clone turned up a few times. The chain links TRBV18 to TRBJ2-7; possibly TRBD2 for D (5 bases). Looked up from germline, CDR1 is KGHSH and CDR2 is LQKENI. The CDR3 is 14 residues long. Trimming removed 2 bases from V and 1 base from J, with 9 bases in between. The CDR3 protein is CASSPLSGSYEQYF. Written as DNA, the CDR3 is TGTGCCAGCTCACCATTGTCGGGGTCCTACGAGCAGTACTTC.